The clone carrying this T cell receptor (beta chain) was seen many times. This sample is drawn from a study of regulatory T cells in long-lasting Graves disease. The time point here: newly diagnosed GD, antithyroid drugs for less than 3 months. Extracted RNA from PBMCs served as the source of the TCR library. One endocrinology department in Xi'an, China, was where patients came from. Libraries of TCR beta came from iRepertoire HTBI primers plus Arm-PCR of CDR3 regions. TCRdb itself ran the multiplex PCR reads through MiXCR, one entry per CDR3 protein. The sample shows some 340,000 distinct CDR3 sequences, about 10% of them seen only once. The CDR3 has 16 amino acids. Germline CDR1 SGHVS, CDR2 FQNEAQ. Trimming removed 1 base from V and 5 bases from J, with 15 bases in between. A further study also used this sample, focusing on T cells in Graves' hyperthyroidism and ophthalmopathy.

The chain has TRBV7-8 and TRBJ2-1; D is unclear. The source was peripheral blood mononuclear cells (PBMCs), collected at new diagnosis, from a patient treated with antithyroid drugs. The TCR was taken from a woman aged 18 to 35 with Graves disease. The CDR3 loop is CASSLGRSVTNNEQFF. Here the CDR3 DNA reads TGTGCCAGCAGCTTAGGTAGATCAGTTACTAACAATGAGCAGTTCTTC.